This record looks at one T cell receptor (beta chain) sequence and its context. The target antigen is unknown. This CDR3 contains 16 residues. From germline, CDR1 is SGHKS and CDR2 YYEKEE (reference sequence). The ends were cut back, 9 bases at V and 4 bases at J, with 24 bases in the middle. The data belong to a study of post-analysis software for immune sequencing data. Study context: The disease courses spanned relapsing-remitting, secondary progressive and progressive-relapsing forms of multiple sclerosis. The study, taken as a whole, reports: Controls had lower frequencies than patients of a few TRBV segments, which included TRBV5-6, TRBV5-1 and TRBV20-1. Significantly lower normalized Chao1 diversity was found in patients with multiple sclerosis relative to controls.

Included in the TCR beta cDNA libraries were unique molecular identifiers. It was from roughly 1.1 to 9.2 million T cells that 500,000 or so cDNA molecules came. Each CDR3 protein gets one entry after TCRdb re-called the PCR reads with MiXCR. The sample holds hundreds of thousands of distinct CDR3 sequences, 25% to 30% seen once. Sequencing was performed on blood. This TCR derives from a girl between 10 and 17 years old with multiple sclerosis. The chain couples TRBV5-5 to TRBJ2-3; D not certain. The CDR3 here is CATRRRLNLAADTQYF. The CDR3 nucleotides are TGTGCCACCCGCCGGCGGCTCAACCTCGCTGCAGATACGCAGTATTTT. Filled out from reference TRBV5-5 and TRBJ2-3, the complete variable domain reads DAGVTQSPTHLIKTRGQQVTLRCSPISGHKSVSWYQQVLGQGPQFIFQYYEKEERGRGNFPDRFSARQFPNYSSELNVNALLLGDSALYLCATRRRLNLAADTQYFGPGTRLTVL.